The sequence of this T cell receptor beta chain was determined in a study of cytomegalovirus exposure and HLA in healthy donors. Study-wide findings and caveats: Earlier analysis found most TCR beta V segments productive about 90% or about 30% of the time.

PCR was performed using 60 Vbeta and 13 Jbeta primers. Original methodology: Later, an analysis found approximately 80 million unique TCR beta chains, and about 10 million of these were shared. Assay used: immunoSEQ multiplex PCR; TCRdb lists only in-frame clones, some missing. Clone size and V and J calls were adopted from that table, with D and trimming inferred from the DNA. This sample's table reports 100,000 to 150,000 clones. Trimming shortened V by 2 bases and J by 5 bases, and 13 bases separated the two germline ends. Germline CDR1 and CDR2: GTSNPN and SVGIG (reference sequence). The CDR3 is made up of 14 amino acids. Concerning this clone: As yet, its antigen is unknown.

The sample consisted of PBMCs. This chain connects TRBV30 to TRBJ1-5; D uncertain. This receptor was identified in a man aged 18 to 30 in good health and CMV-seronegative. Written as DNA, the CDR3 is TGTGCCTGGAGTTTTAGTCTCGGGGATCAGCCCCAGCATTTT. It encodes CAWSFSLGDQPQHF.